Listed below are T cell receptor beta chains from one sample, sequenced in a study of T-cell memory formation after mild COVID-19. TCRdb re-analysed the 5' RACE reads in MiXCR, keeping a single row per CDR3 protein. Of some 40,000 distinct CDR3 sequences in the sample, 7.3% were seen once. Sequenced: PBMCs or a T cell subset sorted from them (not recorded which). These receptor sequences come from a man aged 18 to 29 who had mild COVID-19 (a few samples of this study predate the infection). Cell type and time point are not known. Each CDR3 is given with its conserved first and last residue. D genes are given only for firm matches.

>TRBV20-1|TRBD2|TRBJ2-1
CSARWRGGYNEQFF
>TRBV4-3|.|TRBJ1-3
CASSQVSSRSGNTIYF
>TRBV7-2|TRBD1|TRBJ1-6
CASSIRTGRLNSPLHF
>TRBV12-3/TRBV12-4|.|TRBJ2-5
CASGISEETQYF
>TRBV10-3|.|TRBJ2-1
CAISETGVEQFF
>TRBV7-2|.|TRBJ2-1
CASSLYYNEQFF
>TRBV5-1|.|TRBJ2-3
CASSKDGYTDTQYF
>TRBV20-1|TRBD2|TRBJ2-1
CSASPTSGGAGRWQFF
>TRBV7-9|.|TRBJ1-6
CASQGSSYNSPLHF
>TRBV25-1|.|TRBJ1-2
CASSPGFYGYTF
>TRBV7-6|.|TRBJ2-3
CASSFMSTDTQYF
>TRBV4-2|TRBD1|TRBJ1-2
CASSQAQGGAPGYTF
>TRBV7-6|TRBD2|TRBJ2-1
CASSLDPLGLAGSWGNEQFF
>TRBV11-1|.|TRBJ1-2
CASSFTTNYGYTF
>TRBV12-3/TRBV12-4|TRBD2|TRBJ2-2
CASSPRTSGSTGELFF
>TRBV12-3/TRBV12-4|.|TRBJ1-2
CASSPAGGYGYTF
>TRBV12-3/TRBV12-4|.|TRBJ1-5
CASSPDILYQPQHF
>TRBV20-1|.|TRBJ1-2
CSASGRTLTSDGYTF
>TRBV30|.|TRBJ2-7
CAWSVTGASSYEQYF
>TRBV5-1|TRBD1|TRBJ1-1
CASSEDQGARAFF